A single sample gave rise to the 3 T cell receptor beta chains below, sequenced in a study of blood T cell repertoires in COVID-19. The table came from immunoSEQ multiplex PCR; TCRdb's copy has only in-frame clones and leaves some out. The table shows some 460,000 clones, with 70% to 90% occurring only once. Sequenced sample: PBMCs or T cells enriched from blood (not recorded which). The source of these receptors is a woman between 18 and 30 years old with acute COVID-19.

This chain uses TRBV29-1 with TRBJ1-6; 8 bases fit TRBD1. The CDR3 loop spans 15 amino acids. Per the germline V gene, CDR1 is SQVTM and CDR2 is ANQGSEA. V shed 6 bases and J 7 bases; nucleotides not matched to a gene: 11. The CDR3 loop reads CSVAYGQGGNSPLHF. The CDR3 DNA reads TGCAGCGTCGCGTATGGACAGGGAGGAAATTCACCCCTCCACTTT. The full variable domain, its missing parts supplied by reference TRBV29-1 and TRBJ1-6, is SAVISQKPSRDICQRGTSLTIQCQVDSQVTMMFWYRQQPGQSLTLIATANQGSEATYESGFVIDKFPISRPNLTFSTLTVSNMSPEDSSIYLCSVAYGQGGNSPLHFGNGTRLTVT.

The chain combines TRBV5-1 with TRBJ1-5, with D perhaps matching TRBD1 (5 bases). V gave up 2 bases and J gave up 3 bases, with 9 bases separating them. The germline V gene encodes CDR1 SGHRS and CDR2 YFSETQ. The CDR3 covers 14 residues. CDR3 nucleotide sequence: TGCGCCAGCAGCTTCGGGGGTGCCAATCAGCCCCAGCATTTT. Translating it yields CASSFGGANQPQHF.

This clone was observed once. This chain uses TRBV7-2 with TRBJ1-2; 7 bases are shared with TRBD1. The germline V gene has CDR1 SGHTA and CDR2 FQGNSA. The junction had 8 bases not matched to a gene; V was cut back by 5 bases and J by 14 bases. The CDR3 has 11 residues. The CDR3, as DNA: TGTGCCAGCAGCCTAAGACAGGGAGCTACCTTC. This encodes CASSLRQGATF.